The clone carrying this T cell receptor beta chain has ten or more counts. Its antigen is unidentified. TCRdb fed the reads into MiXCR, producing one record per CDR3 protein. The sample yields some 920,000 distinct CDR3 sequences, approximately 31% seen once. Trimming stripped 6 bases from V and 3 bases from J, with 12 bases between. Germline-derived CDR1 and CDR2 are MNHEY and SVGEGT. This CDR3 contains 14 residues. These data originate in a study of T cell repertoires in cytomegalovirus infection. Study information: HLA-B-restricted CMV epitopes that are well studied, plus recently identified HLA-C-restricted ones, were used by the study. Both CMV infection and a matching HLA type were indicated by public TCR beta signatures. Whole-study results and caveats: Ex vivo responses were dominated by HLA-C-restricted CMV-specific TCR beta clonotypes. People with CMV and the relevant HLA were identified by cumulative public TCR beta family frequency.

The sequencing used cultured CD8+ T cells from PBMCs, collected from culture after CMV antigen stimulation. This receptor was identified in a human donor in good health (CMV status not recorded). Some clones in this sample may be carry-over from other donors' samples. The rearrangement uses TRBV6-2 or TRBV6-3 and TRBJ1-5; no clear D. DNA for the CDR3: TGTGCCAGCAGACAACGCACAGACAATCAGCCCCAGCATTTT. It is translated as CASRQRTDNQPQHF.